The rows below give T cell receptor beta chains drawn from one sample of a study of cytomegalovirus exposure and HLA in healthy donors. Method: immunoSEQ multiplex PCR; TCRdb's copy keeps in-frame clones and lacks some. This table holds 40,000 to 45,000 clones. Sequenced material: PBMCs. The receptors originated from a woman aged 25 to 39 in good health and CMV-seronegative. CDR3s include the opening cysteine and the closing phenylalanine or tryptophan. The order of the fields is D gene, V gene, J gene, CDR3 DNA, CDR3 protein. A D gene is named only where the DNA matches it firmly.

D gene: TRBD2; V gene: TRBV6-1; J gene: TRBJ2-7; CDR3 DNA: TGTGCCAGCAGTGAATTCCCAGTGGCTAGCGGATACGAGCAGTACTTC; CDR3 protein: CASSEFPVASGYEQYF
D gene: .; V gene: TRBV30; J gene: TRBJ2-7; CDR3 DNA: TGTGCCTGCTATCGGAGCCTACCCTACGAGCAGTACTTC; CDR3 protein: CACYRSLPYEQYF
D gene: TRBD1; V gene: TRBV28; J gene: TRBJ1-2; CDR3 DNA: TGTGCCAGTAGCATTACAGTCAGGGACAGTAACTATGGCTACACCTTC; CDR3 protein: CASSITVRDSNYGYTF
D gene: .; V gene: TRBV29-1; J gene: TRBJ2-1; CDR3 DNA: TGCAGCGTACCAATACTAGCTGTCAATGAGCAGTTCTTC; CDR3 protein: CSVPILAVNEQFF
D gene: TRBD1; V gene: TRBV19; J gene: TRBJ2-1; CDR3 DNA: TGTGCCACCGCGCCGGGACAGGGGGTCGGCGAGCAGTTCTTC; CDR3 protein: CATAPGQGVGEQFF
D gene: TRBD1; V gene: TRBV7-9; J gene: TRBJ2-1; CDR3 DNA: TGTGCCAGCAGCCAGGGACAGCCAGCGCGAGCCCAGTTCTTC; CDR3 protein: CASSQGQPARAQFF
D gene: .; V gene: TRBV7-2; J gene: TRBJ2-1; CDR3 DNA: TGTGCCAGCAGGGATACCGGGTCCAAGCCCCAAAATGAGCAGTTCTTC; CDR3 protein: CASRDTGSKPQNEQFF
D gene: .; V gene: TRBV7-9; J gene: TRBJ1-5; CDR3 DNA: TGTGCCAGCAGCGGACAGAACAATCAGCCCCAGCATTTT; CDR3 protein: CASSGQNNQPQHF
D gene: .; V gene: TRBV7-2; J gene: TRBJ1-1; CDR3 DNA: TGTGCCAGCAGCTTATGGGGCGGGATGAACACTGAAGCTTTCTTT; CDR3 protein: CASSLWGGMNTEAFF
D gene: .; V gene: TRBV5-1; J gene: TRBJ2-1; CDR3 DNA: TGCGCCAGCAGCTTGAGGGCAGGGCAGGGGGGGCAGTTCTTC; CDR3 protein: CASSLRAGQGGQFF
D gene: .; V gene: TRBV29-1; J gene: TRBJ2-2; CDR3 DNA: TGCAGCGTTGCCGGGATGTACACCGGGGAGCTGTTTTTT; CDR3 protein: CSVAGMYTGELFF
D gene: .; V gene: TRBV18; J gene: TRBJ2-7; CDR3 DNA: TGTGCCAGCTCACCGAATACCTTGTCGGGAAGCGCCTACGAGCAGTACTTC; CDR3 protein: CASSPNTLSGSAYEQYF
D gene: TRBD2; V gene: TRBV6-1; J gene: TRBJ2-1; CDR3 DNA: TGTGCCAGCAGTGAAGCGGGACTAGCGGGAGGCCGCTCCTACAATGAGCAGTTCTTC; CDR3 protein: CASSEAGLAGGRSYNEQFF
D gene: .; V gene: TRBV6-5; J gene: TRBJ1-2; CDR3 DNA: TGTGCCAGCAGTTACGGCGGGAACTATGGCTACACCTTC; CDR3 protein: CASSYGGNYGYTF
D gene: .; V gene: TRBV6-6; J gene: TRBJ2-7; CDR3 DNA: TGTGCGGCTACGGGACAACCCTACGAGCAGTACTTC; CDR3 protein: CAATGQPYEQYF
D gene: .; V gene: TRBV13; J gene: TRBJ2-7; CDR3 DNA: TGTGCCAGCAGCTCCGGACTGGCCTCCTACGAGCAGTACTTC; CDR3 protein: CASSSGLASYEQYF
D gene: TRBD2; V gene: TRBV10-3; J gene: TRBJ2-5; CDR3 DNA: TGTGCCACGAGGGTGGCTAGCGGGTTGCGGGAGACCCAGTACTTC; CDR3 protein: CATRVASGLRETQYF
D gene: .; V gene: TRBV6-1; J gene: TRBJ1-1; CDR3 DNA: TGTGCCAGCAGTGAATTGGCAGGGTGGGCAGCTTTCTTT; CDR3 protein: CASSELAGWAAFF
D gene: TRBD1; V gene: TRBV30; J gene: TRBJ1-1; CDR3 DNA: TGTGCCTGGAAAAGACAGGGCGCCCCTGAAGCTTTCTTT; CDR3 protein: CAWKRQGAPEAFF
D gene: TRBD1; V gene: TRBV6-5; J gene: TRBJ2-7; CDR3 DNA: TGTGCCAGCAGTTACGGGGGACAGAACGAGCAGTACTTC; CDR3 protein: CASSYGGQNEQYF
D gene: TRBD1; V gene: TRBV7-8; J gene: TRBJ2-5; CDR3 DNA: TGTGCCAGCAGTGACAGGGCGGGAGAGACCCAGTACTTC; CDR3 protein: CASSDRAGETQYF
D gene: .; V gene: TRBV7-2; J gene: TRBJ1-5; CDR3 DNA: TGTGCCAGCAGCATTCAACAGAATCAGCCCCAGCATTTT; CDR3 protein: CASSIQQNQPQHF
D gene: TRBD2; V gene: TRBV7-8; J gene: TRBJ2-1; CDR3 DNA: TGTGCCAGCAGTAGAACTAGCGGGCTATACAATGAGCAGTTCTTC; CDR3 protein: CASSRTSGLYNEQFF